This passage covers 32 T cell receptor beta chains from one sample sequenced in a study of blood T cell repertoires in COVID-19. Sequencing used immunoSEQ multiplex PCR; TCRdb keeps in-frame clones, though not all of them. The sample includes 450,000 to 600,000 clones, roughly 90% seen only once; the top ten take about 0.7%. The sample consisted of PBMCs or T cells enriched from blood (not recorded which). The receptor source for this set is a woman between 18 and 30 years old who had recovered from COVID-19.

Comments on this clone: One end of the junction does not line up with germline, which may come from a read error. This chain links TRBV7-7 with TRBJ1-5, with 7 nucleotides matching TRBD1. Germline CDR1 and CDR2: SSHAT and FNYEAQ (reference sequence). This CDR3 spans 17 amino acids. CDR3 DNA sequence: TGTGCTAGCAGCTTATTCCGCGACAGGGACCACAATCAGCCCCAGCATTTT. Protein sequence: CASSLFRDRDHNQPQHF.

This chain joins TRBV19 and TRBJ1-6, with a possible D match to TRBD1 (5 bases). Per germline, CDR1 LNHDA and CDR2 SQIVND (reference sequence). Trimming cost V 4 bases and J 7 bases, with 14 bases left between them. This CDR3 region has 15 residues. The CDR3 sequence is CASSTAGSGNSPLHF. CDR3 coding DNA: TGTGCCAGTAGTACCGCCGGCTCAGGGAATTCACCCCTCCACTTT. Variable domain in full (rest from reference TRBV19 and TRBJ1-6): DGGITQSPKYLFRKEGQNVTLSCEQNLNHDAMYWYRQDPGQGLRLIYYSQIVNDFQKGDIAEGYSVSREKKESFPLTVTSAQKNPTAFYLCASSTAGSGNSPLHFGNGTRLTVT.

V is TRBV28 and J is TRBJ1-4, with D tentatively TRBD1 (6 bases). V lost 4 bases and J lost 7, with 19 bases in between. The CDR3 sequence is 16 residues long. Germline CDR1 and CDR2: MDHEN and SYDVKM. For the CDR3, the DNA is TGTGCCAGCAGTTCAATTGGGTATGGACAGCCTGAAAAACTGTTTTTT. Translating gives CASSSIGYGQPEKLFF.

CDR3 in amino acids: CASSSQVLSGANVLTF. The CDR3 DNA reads TGCGCCAGCAGCTCGCAGGTTCTCTCTGGGGCCAACGTCCTGACTTTC. The rearrangement uses TRBV5-1 and TRBJ2-6; unclear D gene. Germline V gene data show CDR1 as SGHRS and CDR2 as YFSETQ. The V gene lost 3 bases and the J gene lost 0 bases, with 10 bases spanning the gap. The CDR3 covers 16 residues.

The V and J genes are TRBV13 and TRBJ2-2; D remains unclear. V lost 5 bases and J 3 bases, leaving 7 bases between the germline ends. This CDR3 is 13 amino acids long. The V gene's germline CDR1 is PRHDT and CDR2 FYEKMQ (reference sequence). In DNA form, the CDR3 reads TGTGCCAGCAGCCTTACATACACCGGGGAGCTGTTTTTT. This codes for CASSLTYTGELFF.

The chain recombines TRBV6-6 with TRBJ2-7; perhaps TRBD1 as D (6 bases). The CDR3 sequence is 16 residues long. The V gene lost 0 bases and the J gene lost 1 base, with 13 bases spanning the gap. CDR1 and CDR2 (germline): MNHNY, SVGAGI (reference sequence). The CDR3 sequence: CASSYSRLTGSYEQYF. DNA of the CDR3: TGTGCCAGCAGTTACTCGAGACTAACAGGGTCCTACGAGCAGTACTTC.

The CDR3 coding sequence is TGTGCCAGCAGCCAATCTCTGGAGGGGCGGAAACTGTTTTTT. Its protein product is CASSQSLEGRKLFF. This chain links TRBV14 with TRBJ1-4; perhaps TRBD1 as D (5 bases). In germline, CDR1 is SGHDN, CDR2 FVKESK. The V end lost 2 bases, the J end lost 11 bases, and 15 bases lay between the germline ends. CDR3 length equals 14 residues.

This clone was observed a handful of times. The chain employs TRBV30 and TRBJ2-5, with a weak D call TRBD2 (5 bases). The CDR3 sequence is 15 residues long. Germline V lookup: CDR1 GTSNPN, CDR2 SVGIG (reference sequence). Between the trimmed V and J ends, which lost 2 bases and 2 bases, there was a span of 15 bases. The CDR3 spells CAWSRGLGRQETQYF. As DNA, the CDR3 is TGTGCCTGGAGTAGAGGGCTCGGCAGACAAGAGACCCAGTACTTC.

This clone has only one observation. The chain is built from TRBV28 and TRBJ1-2, with D possibly TRBD1 on 6 matching bases. Trimming stripped 4 bases from V and 8 bases from J, with 14 bases between. Germline V gene sequence: CDR1 MDHEN, CDR2 SYDVKM. The CDR3 runs 13 residues. The CDR3 region is CASSSRGSEGYTF. CDR3 bases: TGTGCCAGCAGTTCCAGGGGTTCGGAAGGCTACACCTTC.

The gene calls are TRBV7-9 and TRBJ2-5; maybe TRBD1 (6 bases). The DNA end is a closer match to TRBJ2-7, so the J assignment may be wrong. The CDR3 contains 12 residues. The germline CDR1 and CDR2 sequences are SEHNR and FQNEAQ (reference sequence). CDR3 nucleotides: TGTGCCAGCAGCTCCGACAGGTCCGAGCAGTACTTC. This codes for CASSSDRSEQYF.

This chain joins TRBV3-1 (or the pseudogene TRBV3-2) and TRBJ1-4; possible D gene TRBD1, 5 bases. There are 13 residues in the CDR3. Germline V gives CDR1 LGHDT, CDR2 YNNKEL (reference sequence). V was clipped by 1 base and J by 7 bases, with 7 bases between them. CDR3 in DNA: TGTGCCAGCAGCCAAGGGCAGGGTGAAAAACTGTTTTTT. Translated, it gives CASSQGQGEKLFF.

This CDR3 is CASSLAGLSTQYF. DNA of the CDR3: TGCGCCAGCAGCTTGGCAGGGTTGAGTACGCAGTATTTT. This chain connects TRBV5-1 to TRBJ2-3, with D perhaps matching TRBD1 (5 bases). Germline V gene lookup returns CDR1 SGHRS and CDR2 YFSETQ. The V and J ends lost 0 bases and 8 bases respectively, with 10 bases between them. The CDR3 runs to 13 residues.

The CDR3 sequence is CASSEAGIAEPNTGELFF. CDR3 in DNA: TGTGCCAGCAGTGAAGCGGGTATAGCGGAACCGAACACCGGGGAGCTGTTTTTT. The chain joins TRBV6-1 to TRBJ2-2; a weak D match, TRBD2 (6 bases). Trimming took off 0 bases at V and 0 bases at J, with 14 bases between the two ends. This CDR3 is built from 18 residues. Germline V gene sequence: CDR1 MNHNS, CDR2 SASEGT.

V is TRBV2 and J is TRBJ1-2, with unresolved D. The CDR3 loop spans 13 amino acids. V shed 7 bases and J shed 4 bases, with 13 bases lying between them. CDR1 is SNHLY, CDR2 FYNNEI, per germline. The CDR3 loop reads CASTPTGGYGYTF. The CDR3 nucleotides read TGTGCCAGCACCCCCACTGGCGGCTATGGCTACACCTTC.

In its sample, this clone was seen once. V usage is TRBV27 and J usage is TRBJ2-7; 9 nucleotides agree with TRBD2. V lost 2 bases to trimming and J lost 7 bases; unmatched junction nucleotides: 0. Looked up from germline, CDR1 is MNHEY and CDR2 is SMNVEV (reference sequence). The length of the CDR3 is 12 residues. CDR3 residues: CASSLLAGEQYF. The CDR3, as DNA: TGTGCCAGCAGTTTACTAGCGGGGGAGCAGTACTTC.

This chain uses TRBV4-2 with TRBJ1-2; 8 nucleotides line up with TRBD1. Trimming cost V 1 base and J 8 bases; bases outside gene matches: 6. This CDR3 spans 14 amino acids. The germline gives CDR1 LGHNA, CDR2 YNFKEQ. The CDR3 bases are TGTGCCAGCAGCCAAGGTGGACAGGGAAAGGGCTACACCTTC. This gives the protein CASSQGGQGKGYTF.

The chain links TRBV21-1 to TRBJ1-2. TRBV21-1 is an annotated pseudogene. CDR3 length: 15 residues. The CDR3 sequence is CASSKGRRAPYGYTF. The CDR3 nucleotides read TGTGCCAGCAGCAAAGGGAGGAGGGCCCCCTATGGCTACACCTTC.

This clone was counted only a few times. V usage is TRBV4-1 and J usage is TRBJ2-7; TRBD1 agrees at 10 bases. Germline assignment: CDR1 MGHRA and CDR2 YSYEKL. The CDR3 has 16 residues. J lost 1 base, V lost 4 bases, and 7 bases had no gene match. The CDR3 here is CASSPGRTGGSYEQYF. The DNA for the CDR3 is TGCGCCAGCAGCCCAGGAAGGACAGGGGGTTCCTACGAGCAGTACTTC.

This sequence joins TRBV2 and TRBJ1-4, with D possibly being TRBD1 (6 bases). Trimming pared 4 bases from V and 4 bases from J, leaving 13 bases between. The CDR3 length is 15 residues. Germline lookup yields CDR1 SNHLY and CDR2 FYNNEI. The DNA of the CDR3 is TGTGCCAGCAGTGCTCAGGGGCTTGTTAATGAAAAACTGTTTTTT. Protein product: CASSAQGLVNEKLFF.

The V and J genes are TRBV18 and TRBJ1-4; TRBD1 matches at 8 bases. J gave up 2 bases and V 4 bases, and 3 bases lay outside the gene matches. The germline V gene has CDR1 KGHSH and CDR2 LQKENI. CDR3 length: 15 residues. CDR3 loop: CASSLQGATNEKLFF. DNA of the CDR3: TGTGCCAGCTCACTGCAGGGGGCGACTAATGAAAAACTGTTTTTT.

J is TRBJ1-6 and V is TRBV18, with a tentative D call TRBD1 (6 bases). The CDR3 is 12 residues long. CDR1 KGHSH and CDR2 LQKENI come from the germline V gene. Trimming took off 5 bases at V and 8 bases at J, with 7 bases between the two ends. The CDR3 DNA follows: TGTGCCAGCTCAAAGGGGGATTCACCCCTCCACTTT. This gives the protein CASSKGDSPLHF.

This CDR3 reads CASSRPRQGINIQYF. The CDR3 nucleotides read TGTGCCAGCAGCCGCCCCCGACAGGGAATAAACATTCAGTACTTC. The rearrangement links TRBV3-1 (or the pseudogene TRBV3-2) to TRBJ2-4; 7 nucleotides line up with TRBD1. This CDR3 region has 15 residues. V was pared by 4 bases and J by 6 bases, with 9 bases of the junction left unmatched. Germline CDR1 reads LGHDT; CDR2 reads YNNKEL (reference sequence).

V usage is TRBV4-1 and J usage is TRBJ1-2, with D unresolved. Germline CDR1 reads MGHRA; CDR2 reads YSYEKL. V dropped 0 bases and J dropped 2 bases, with 13 bases sitting between them. The CDR3 extends over 16 amino acids. CDR3 loop: CASSQDNTDLNYGYTF. The DNA of the CDR3 is TGCGCCAGCAGCCAAGATAATACGGACTTAAACTATGGCTACACCTTC.

This sequence joins TRBV11-2 and TRBJ2-7; 12 positions match TRBD2. CDR1 and CDR2 (germline): SGHAT, FQNNGV. The V segment lost 0 bases and the J segment 6 bases; nucleotides outside the gene matches: 9. The CDR3 contains 17 residues. For the CDR3, the DNA is TGTGCCAGCAGCTTAGATCGGGCTAGCGGGGGGGCGAGCGAGCAGTACTTC. This translates into CASSLDRASGGASEQYF.

The chain joins TRBV7-9 to TRBJ1-1; the D is unclear. CDR3 length: 13 amino acids. V was cut by 5 bases and J by 8 bases, with 15 bases left in between. Germline lookup yields CDR1 SEHNR and CDR2 FQNEAQ (reference sequence). The CDR3 loop is CASSVNTDYEAFF. CDR3 DNA sequence: TGTGCCAGCAGCGTAAATACAGACTACGAAGCTTTCTTT.

This rearrangement joins TRBV11-1 to TRBJ1-2; possible D gene TRBD1, 5 bases. Germline CDR1 and CDR2: SGHAT and FQDESV (reference sequence). V shed 3 bases and J shed 4 bases, with 12 bases lying between them. CDR3 size: 14 residues. The CDR3 DNA reads TGTGCCAGCAGCTTGGAGAGGGGAGGCTATGGCTACACCTTC. It is translated as CASSLERGGYGYTF.

The chain combines TRBV28 with TRBJ2-3, with 10 bases aligning to TRBD1. V was pared by 4 bases and J by 2 bases, with 3 bases of the junction left unmatched. Germline CDR1 is MDHEN and CDR2 is SYDVKM. CDR3 length equals 15 residues. The CDR3 nucleotides are TGTGCCAGCAGTTGGACAGGGGGAGTCACAGATACGCAGTATTTT. Translated, it gives CASSWTGGVTDTQYF.

This chain links TRBV2 with TRBJ1-1; D unclear. Germline CDR1 SNHLY, CDR2 FYNNEI. The V gene lost 5 bases and the J gene lost 3 bases, with 13 bases spanning the gap. This CDR3 spans 14 amino acids. The CDR3 reads CASSLGSYDTEAFF. CDR3 DNA sequence: TGTGCCAGCAGTCTAGGATCCTATGACACTGAAGCTTTCTTT.

This clone was counted between two and nine times. J is TRBJ1-2 and V is TRBV28; 8 bases match TRBD1. Unmatched junction bases numbered 10, after V lost 8 bases and J lost 8 bases. This CDR3 spans 13 amino acids. CDR1 is MDHEN, CDR2 SYDVKM, per germline. The chain's CDR3 is CASGPDRANGYTF. DNA of the CDR3: TGTGCCAGCGGCCCGGACAGGGCGAACGGCTACACCTTC.

The chain joins TRBV3-1 (or the pseudogene TRBV3-2) to TRBJ2-2; TRBD2 matches 8 bases. The CDR3 totals 17 residues. After removal of 4 bases from V and 3 bases from J, the junction contained 10 bases not matched to a gene. Looked up from germline, CDR1 is LGHDT and CDR2 is YNNKEL (reference sequence). DNA for the CDR3: TGTGCCAGCAGCCCAACCGAGACTAGCGCGCACACCGGGGAGCTGTTTTTT. Protein sequence: CASSPTETSAHTGELFF.

This clone showed up just once. The chain carries TRBV9 and TRBJ2-2; 8 bases are shared with TRBD2. The length of the CDR3 is 14 residues. Per germline, CDR1 SGDLS and CDR2 YYNGEE. V trimming: 4 bases; J trimming: 4 bases; junction bases outside the gene matches: 3. The DNA of the CDR3 is TGTGCCAGCAGCCCCACTAGCGGCACCGGGGAGCTGTTTTTT. It translates to CASSPTSGTGELFF.

The chain is built from TRBV5-4 and TRBJ2-2; D not resolved. Germline V gene data show CDR1 as SGHNT and CDR2 as YYREEE (reference sequence). Trimming shortened V by 1 base and J by 6 bases, and 13 bases separated the two germline ends. The length of the CDR3 is 15 residues. The CDR3 bases are TGTGCCAGCAGCTTGACAGCTTCGGTCGCCGGGGAGCTGTTTTTT. Its protein product is CASSLTASVAGELFF.